This T cell receptor beta chain emerged from a study of CD8 T cells in ankylosing spondylitis (dated by TCRdb to 2017 to 2019). In terms of the full investigation: The study profiled T cell receptor beta repertoires in healthy donors and ankylosing spondylitis patients to find disease-linked TCR variants. In total, the full study cohort was made up of about 99 healthy donors and 25 ankylosing spondylitis patients. Samples of peripheral blood were taken, and for ankylosing spondylitis patients, synovial fluid was collected as well.

CDR1 and CDR2 are read off the germline V gene as SGHAT and FQNNGV. Including the terminal cysteine and phenylalanine, the CDR3 comprises 15 residues. Kept here is only the CDR3 DNA, which spans 45 bases and is read in frame from base 1. Between the V and J ends, shortened by 4 bases and 2 bases respectively, the junction contains 13 bases. The instrument given in TCRdb is Illumina HiSeq 2500. Quantitative 5'-RACE with molecular barcodes was the method used to prepare the TCR beta libraries. As for the authors' bioinformatics: Disease-linked TCR variants were identified with a new computational method built on a probabilistic model of VDJ rearrangement. TCRdb applied fastp at Q25 and MiXCR to the public reads, then kept only in-frame beta chains. Entries that share a CDR3 protein sequence are merged under the most common genes and DNA. The V and J calls, along with clone size, are taken from TCRdb and not from the paper's own processing. Recorded for this sample are about 250,000 distinct CDR3 sequences; more than 25% of them occurred a single time. Roughly 4% of the sample is held by the ten biggest clonotypes.

The paper's findings and limits, for the study overall: Significant enrichment of the disease-linked clones was reported in matched synovial fluid samples from ankylosing spondylitis patients. Some motif variants were previously reported in synovial fluid and blood of reactive arthritis patients, suggesting common disease-initiation mechanisms. A TCR beta motif made up of several highly homologous amino acid variants appeared to be characteristic of blood from ankylosing spondylitis patients. In peripheral blood, the disease-linked clones were found at relatively low frequencies and had a CD8+ phenotype.

This clonotype was seen only a few times. Its antigen is unknown. No base quality information exists; no much larger clone differs at one position. The clonotype comes from a male donor with ankylosing spondylitis or in good health (not recorded which). The sequenced sample was blood, either unsorted or a sorted T cell fraction (not recorded which). Recombination linked TRBV11-2 to TRBJ2-3; D gene: possibly TRBD1, on 6 matching bases. The CDR3 is CASSYPTGYTDTQYF. The DNA sequence is given as TGTGCCAGCAGCTACCCGACAGGCTACACAGATACGCAGTATTTT.